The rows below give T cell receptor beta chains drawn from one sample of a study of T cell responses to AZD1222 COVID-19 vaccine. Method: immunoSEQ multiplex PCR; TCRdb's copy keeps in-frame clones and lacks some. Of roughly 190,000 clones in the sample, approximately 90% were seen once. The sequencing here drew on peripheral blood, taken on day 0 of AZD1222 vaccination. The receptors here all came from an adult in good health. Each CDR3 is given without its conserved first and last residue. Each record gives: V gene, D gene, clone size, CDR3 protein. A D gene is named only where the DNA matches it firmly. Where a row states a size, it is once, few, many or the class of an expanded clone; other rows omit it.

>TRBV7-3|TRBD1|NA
ASSLTGGDTEAF
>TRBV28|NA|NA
ASTGARTEAF
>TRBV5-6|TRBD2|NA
ASNLAGSYEQY
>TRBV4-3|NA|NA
ASSPGTEAYEQY
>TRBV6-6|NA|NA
ASSPDAGAF
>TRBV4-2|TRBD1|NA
ASSLGQGDTPADQPQH
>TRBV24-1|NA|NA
ATSETGTGELF
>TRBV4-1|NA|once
ASSQGEGRVSTGELF
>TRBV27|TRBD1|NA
ASSFVGQGADYGYT
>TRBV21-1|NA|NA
ASSEEAGELF
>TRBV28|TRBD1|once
AIYPQTGGVYGYT
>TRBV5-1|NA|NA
ASSSQGQGRDTIY
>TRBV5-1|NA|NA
ASRTGLSPLRGEQY
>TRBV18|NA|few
ASSPVGQDLEQY